This entry lists 24 T cell receptor beta chains sequenced from one sample in a study of blood T cell repertoires in COVID-19 (dated by TCRdb to the early 2020s). The library came from the immunoSEQ multiplex PCR assay. TCRdb stores this immuneACCESS table with in-frame sequences only. Part of the clones is absent; in the studies checked, under half of the shortfall reflects unresolved V genes, and no reason is known for the rest. The table for this sample lists 60,000 or so clones; around 74% of them were counted only once. About 28% of the sample is held by the ten biggest clonotypes. The source material was peripheral blood. The source is a woman over 75 with acute or convalescent COVID-19.

This clone showed up just a few times. The V and J genes are TRBV25-1 and TRBJ2-1; D possibly corresponds to TRBD2 (6 bases). Trimming shortened V by 1 base and J by 2 bases, and 12 bases separated the two germline ends. The CDR3 runs 16 residues. Germline V lookup: CDR1 MGHDK, CDR2 SYGVNS. The CDR3 DNA follows: TGTGCCAGCAGTGAATCGAGGGCGGGACCCTACAATGAGCAGTTCTTC. It is translated as CASSESRAGPYNEQFF. The full variable domain, in which reference TRBV25-1 and TRBJ2-1 provide the parts outside the CDR3, is EADIYQTPRYLVIGTGKKITLECSQTMGHDKMYWYQQDPGMELHLIHYSYGVNSTEKGDLSSESTVSRIRTEHFPLTLESARPSHTSQYLCASSESRAGPYNEQFFGPGTRLTVL.

The V gene is TRBV7-2, the J gene TRBJ2-5; D is possibly TRBD1 (5 bases). The CDR3 is 15 amino acids. Germline CDR1 and CDR2: SGHTA and FQGNSA. Trimming removed 5 bases from V and 4 bases from J, with 17 bases in between. The CDR3 bases are TGTGCCAGCAGCCCCCAAGGGGCGCCGGGAGAGACCCAGTACTTC. It is translated as CASSPQGAPGETQYF.

V usage is TRBV28 and J usage is TRBJ2-4, with TRBD1 identical over 7 bases. V dropped 6 bases and J dropped 0; count of bases not matched to a gene: 14. Germline V gene data show CDR1 as MDHEN and CDR2 as SYDVKM. CDR3 size: 18 residues. The CDR3 region has the DNA TGTGCCAGCAGCCCCCGGACAGGACGTCGAGTAGCCAAAAACATTCAGTACTTC. The encoded protein is CASSPRTGRRVAKNIQYF.

This sequence joins TRBV7-2 and TRBJ2-3; 10 nucleotides match TRBD1. Per the germline V gene, CDR1 is SGHTA and CDR2 is FQGNSA. V trimming: 5 bases; J trimming: 6 bases; junction bases outside the gene matches: 11. The CDR3 loop spans 16 amino acids. In nucleotides, the CDR3 is TGTGCCAGCAGCGACTCGGGACAGGGGCCGACGGATACGCAGTATTTT. This sequence encodes CASSDSGQGPTDTQYF.

This clone was observed at least ten times. The chain uses TRBV2 and TRBJ2-2, with D possibly TRBD2 on 5 matching bases. The CDR3 has 14 residues. The germline V gene has CDR1 SNHLY and CDR2 FYNNEI. The ends were cut back, 4 bases at V and 5 bases at J, with 11 bases in the middle. The CDR3 DNA is TGTGCCAGCAGTGTTCTCCAGCGGACCGGGGAGCTGTTTTTT. Its protein is CASSVLQRTGELFF.

This sequence joins TRBV7-2 and TRBJ2-1; 8 positions match TRBD2. With 3 bases clipped from V and 0 bases from J, the junction kept 7 bases outside the gene matches. Looked up from germline, CDR1 is SGHTA and CDR2 is FQGNSA. This CDR3 comprises 17 residues. As DNA, the CDR3 is TGTGCCAGCAGCTTCCGCGTAGCGGGGAGCTCCTACAATGAGCAGTTCTTC. It specifies CASSFRVAGSSYNEQFF.

The chain employs TRBV5-6 and TRBJ2-7, with 13 bases lining up with TRBD2. V lost 3 bases to trimming and J lost 4 bases; unmatched junction nucleotides: 16. The germline gives CDR1 SGHDT, CDR2 YYEEEE. The CDR3 is 19 amino acids. The CDR3 is CASSSQGLAGSPEHYEQYF. The CDR3, as DNA: TGTGCCAGCAGCTCCCAGGGACTAGCGGGATCACCTGAACATTACGAGCAGTACTTC.

The chain recombines TRBV6-5 with TRBJ1-1; D not resolved. The CDR3 runs 12 residues. Trimming left V 7 bases short and J 1 base short, with 7 bases between. Germline V gene data show CDR1 as MNHEY and CDR2 as SVGAGI. CDR3 sequence (DNA): TGTGCCAGCATGAGAGGGAACACTGAAGCTTTCTTT. Translating gives CASMRGNTEAFF.

V and J are TRBV19 and TRBJ2-6, with TRBD1 matching 8 bases. V dropped 4 bases and J dropped 0; count of bases not matched to a gene: 8. From germline, CDR1 is LNHDA and CDR2 SQIVND (reference sequence). There are 18 residues in the CDR3. DNA for the CDR3: TGTGCCAGTAGTACAAGGACAGGGACAAGCTCTGGGGCCAACGTCCTGACTTTC. Protein product: CASSTRTGTSSGANVLTF.

The sample holds one count of this clone. The CDR3 loop reads CASRSTGTGGSYGYTF. The CDR3 nucleotides are TGCGCCAGCAGATCAACCGGGACAGGGGGCAGCTATGGCTACACCTTC. The chain recombines TRBV5-1 with TRBJ1-2, with 12 bases fitting TRBD1. Trimming took 5 bases from V and 4 from J; bases not matched to a gene: 9. Germline lookup yields CDR1 SGHRS and CDR2 YFSETQ. The CDR3 extends over 16 amino acids.

This sequence joins TRBV3-1 (or the pseudogene TRBV3-2) and TRBJ2-1, with 8 bases aligning to TRBD2. The CDR3 length is 16 residues. V dropped 3 bases and J dropped 12; count of bases not matched to a gene: 16. Per germline, CDR1 LGHDT and CDR2 YNNKEL (reference sequence). CDR3: CASSQDAGTSWVGQFF. Written as DNA, the CDR3 is TGTGCCAGCAGCCAGGACGCCGGGACTAGTTGGGTCGGGCAGTTCTTC.

The chain employs TRBV10-3 and TRBJ2-3, with 13 positions matching TRBD2. Germline CDR1 reads ENHRY; CDR2 reads SYGVKD. V was pared by 6 bases and J by 1 base, with 10 bases of the junction left unmatched. CDR3 length: 18 amino acids. CDR3 DNA sequence: TGTGCCATCAGCTCGACTAGCGGGGGGTCGTACGGCACAGATACGCAGTATTTT. It yields the protein CAISSTSGGSYGTDTQYF.

J is TRBJ1-1 and V is TRBV29-1; perhaps TRBD1 as D (5 bases). The V end lost 4 bases, the J end lost 5 bases, and 14 bases lay between the germline ends. CDR3 size: 13 residues. Looked up from germline, CDR1 is SQVTM and CDR2 is ANQGSEA. CDR3 loop: CSVAHGAGTEAFF. CDR3 bases: TGCAGCGTTGCGCATGGGGCGGGGACTGAAGCTTTCTTT.

This clone was picked up one time. The chain employs TRBV7-9 and TRBJ2-1, with 11 bases fitting TRBD2. From germline, CDR1 is SEHNR and CDR2 FQNEAQ (reference sequence). The CDR3 is made up of 17 amino acids. The V segment lost 5 bases and the J segment 7 bases; nucleotides outside the gene matches: 13. The CDR3 DNA is TGTGCCAGCAGCGACCCTAGCGGGGGGAAGAGCGGGAATGAGCAGTTCTTC. Its protein product is CASSDPSGGKSGNEQFF.

The rearrangement links TRBV5-1 to TRBJ2-3; 7 bases map to TRBD1. Germline CDR1 SGHRS, CDR2 YFSETQ. With V trimmed by 4 bases and J by 0 bases, 8 bases remained unmatched. This CDR3 region has 16 residues. CDR3: CASSVGETGSTDTQYF. In DNA form, the CDR3 reads TGCGCCAGCAGCGTGGGTGAGACAGGGAGCACAGATACGCAGTATTTT.

The chain joins TRBV7-9 to TRBJ2-5, with D perhaps matching TRBD2 (6 bases). Germline assignment: CDR1 SEHNR and CDR2 FQNEAQ (reference sequence). This CDR3 spans 14 amino acids. The ends were cut back, 5 bases at V and 3 bases at J, with 13 bases in the middle. The CDR3, as DNA: TGTGCCAGCAGCAATTGGAGGGACGAAGAGACCCAGTACTTC. It specifies CASSNWRDEETQYF.

The CDR3 nucleotides read TGTGCCAGCAGCTTAACGGGGGGACAAGAGACCCAGTACTTC. Protein: CASSLTGGQETQYF. The gene calls are TRBV7-9 and TRBJ2-5; the match to TRBD2 covers 7 bases. Germline assignment: CDR1 SEHNR and CDR2 FQNEAQ (reference sequence). The trim removed 2 bases at V and 2 bases at J, leaving 2 bases unmatched. This CDR3 comprises 14 residues.

This chain joins TRBV19 and TRBJ1-5; 7 positions agree with TRBD1. CDR3 length: 15 residues. Germline lookup yields CDR1 LNHDA and CDR2 SQIVND (reference sequence). The trim removed 5 bases at V and 0 bases at J, leaving 4 bases unmatched. CDR3 nucleotides: TGTGCCAGTAGTGAACAGGGGCATAGCAATCAGCCCCAGCATTTT. This gives the protein CASSEQGHSNQPQHF. Combining the CDR3 with reference TRBV19 and TRBJ1-5 gives the whole variable domain DGGITQSPKYLFRKEGQNVTLSCEQNLNHDAMYWYRQDPGQGLRLIYYSQIVNDFQKGDIAEGYSVSREKKESFPLTVTSAQKNPTAFYLCASSEQGHSNQPQHFGDGTRLSIL.

This clone was observed a few times. This sequence joins TRBV5-1 and TRBJ2-7; 9 bases are a match to TRBD1. CDR1 is SGHRS and CDR2 is YFSETQ in the germline V gene. The CDR3 is made up of 16 amino acids. Trimming took 4 bases from V and 5 from J; bases not matched to a gene: 13. CDR3 residues: CASSRSGTGNSHEQYF. The CDR3 DNA is TGCGCCAGCAGCCGCTCCGGGACAGGGAATTCCCACGAGCAGTACTTC.

This clone showed up just a few times. This chain joins TRBV6-5 and TRBJ1-5; no clear D. V dropped 7 bases and J dropped 1 base, with 14 bases sitting between them. The germline V gene has CDR1 MNHEY and CDR2 SVGAGI. The CDR3 sequence is 15 residues long. The CDR3 here is CASTPRERSNQPQHF. The DNA of the CDR3 is TGTGCCAGCACCCCGCGGGAGAGAAGCAATCAGCCCCAGCATTTT.

Worth noting for this clone: Sequence at one end of the junction differs from germline and may be a read error. The chain carries TRBV19 and TRBJ1-3; 9 bases agree with TRBD1. The CDR3 spans 18 residues. Germline CDR1 LNHDA, CDR2 SQIVND (reference sequence). For the CDR3, the DNA is TGTGCCAGCCGAACGGGAGGGACAGGGAGGCTCTCTGGTAACACCATATATTTT. Its translation is CASRTGGTGRLSGNTIYF. Based on the CDR3 plus reference TRBV19 and TRBJ1-3, the full variable domain is DGGITQSPKYLFRKEGQNVTLSCEQNLNHDAMYWYRQDPGQGLRLIYYSQIVNDFQKGDIAEGYSVSREKKESFPLTVTSAQKNPTAFYLCASRTGGTGRLSGNTIYFGEGSWLTVV.

The gene calls are TRBV14 and TRBJ1-1; no clear D. The germline CDR1 and CDR2 sequences are SGHDN and FVKESK. V was trimmed by 2 bases and J by 1 base, leaving 11 bases between them. The CDR3 totals 15 residues. The CDR3 DNA reads as TGTGCCAGCAGCCAACAGAACTGGGCGAACACTGAAGCTTTCTTT. Translating gives CASSQQNWANTEAFF.

This clone showed up just once. The chain recombines TRBV6-5 with TRBJ2-7; D perhaps matches TRBD1 (5 bases). The CDR3 has 12 amino acids. Germline V gene data show CDR1 as MNHEY and CDR2 as SVGAGI. V was shortened by 6 bases and J by 3 bases, with 9 bases between the two germline ends. CDR3 nucleotide sequence: TGTGCCAGCAGCCCGACAGTCTACGAGCAGTACTTC. It codes for CASSPTVYEQYF.

The genes are TRBV29-1 and TRBJ1-1, with 7 bases fitting TRBD1. Trimming took 3 bases from V and 10 from J; bases not matched to a gene: 26. CDR1 is SQVTM and CDR2 is ANQGSEA in the germline V gene. The length of the CDR3 is 18 residues. Written as DNA, the CDR3 is TGCAGCGTTGAGACAGGGTTTGTACACGAACAAAATGGGATCGGAGCTTTCTTT. It yields the protein CSVETGFVHEQNGIGAFF. Supplemented by reference TRBV29-1 and TRBJ1-1, the full variable domain reads SAVISQKPSRDICQRGTSLTIQCQVDSQVTMMFWYRQQPGQSLTLIATANQGSEATYESGFVIDKFPISRPNLTFSTLTVSNMSPEDSSIYLCSVETGFVHEQNGIGAFFGQGTRLTVV.